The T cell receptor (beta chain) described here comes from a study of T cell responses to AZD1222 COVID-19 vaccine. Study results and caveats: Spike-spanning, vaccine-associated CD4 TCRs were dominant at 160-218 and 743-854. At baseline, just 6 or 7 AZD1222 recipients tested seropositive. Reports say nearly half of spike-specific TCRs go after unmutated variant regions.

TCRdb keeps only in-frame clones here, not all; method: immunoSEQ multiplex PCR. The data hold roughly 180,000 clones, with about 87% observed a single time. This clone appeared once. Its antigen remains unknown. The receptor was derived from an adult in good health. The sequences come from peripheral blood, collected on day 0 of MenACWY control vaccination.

DNA for the CDR3: TGTGCCAGCAGTCGCTTAGCGACGGCTTCCTACAATGAGCAGTTCTTC. Translating it yields CASSRLATASYNEQFF. This chain connects TRBV28 to TRBJ2-1; D possibly corresponds to TRBD2 (5 bases). V lost 5 bases and J lost 1, with 15 bases in between. This CDR3 contains 16 residues. The germline V gene encodes CDR1 MDHEN and CDR2 SYDVKM.